A selection of T cell receptor beta chains follows, all from one sample in a study of tumor-infiltrating lymphocytes in primary liver carcinoma. TCRdb processed the multiplex PCR reads anew with MiXCR; each CDR3 protein has one entry. Among 150,000 to 200,000 distinct CDR3 sequences listed, 85% were seen once. Material for sequencing was tumor tissue from primary liver carcinoma. All receptors come from a man aged 35-49 years with primary liver carcinoma and hepatitis B virus infection. Both conserved end residues are part of each CDR3. The D gene is left open where the match is weak. Only part of the rows carry a size: once, few, many, or a class if the clone is expanded.

abundance	v_gene	j_gene	d_gene	CDR3aa	CDR3nt
.	TRBV29-1	TRBJ2-1	TRBD2	CSVETSGFNEQFF	TGTAGCGTGGAGACTAGCGGGTTCAATGAGCAGTTCTTC
.	TRBV6-6	TRBJ1-5	.	CASSYEQSNQLQHF	TGTGCCAGCAGTTACGAACAATCCAATCAGCTCCAGCATTTT
.	TRBV6-1	TRBJ2-3	.	CASKPNTATQYF	TGTGCCAGCAAGCCCAACACAGCTACCCAGTATTTT
.	TRBV12-3/TRBV12-4	TRBJ2-1	.	CTSSLEANGSLPSYNEHFF	TGTACCAGCAGTTTAGAAGCTAACGGGTCGCTGCCCTCCTACAATGAGCACTTCTTC
.	TRBV13	TRBJ2-6	.	CASSSEGGSEANVQTF	TGTGCCAGCAGTTCAGAGGGGGGGAGTGAGGCCAACGTCCAGACTTTC
.	TRBV11-2	TRBJ2-5	.	CASSLNLPLGETQYF	TGTGCCAGCAGCTTAAATCTTCCCTTAGGGGAAACCCAGTACTTC
many	TRBV5-6	TRBJ2-1	.	CASTRGPNNEQFF	TGTGCCAGCACCCGGGGGCCCAACAATGAGCAGTTCTTC
.	TRBV6-6	TRBJ2-7	TRBD2	CASSYSGTSRDYEQNF	TGTGCCAGCAGTTACTCGGGTACTAGCAGGGACTACGAGCAGAACTTC
.	TRBV10-3	TRBJ2-1	TRBD1	CAIRTGTGTYDEQFF	TGTGCCATCAGAACCGGGACAGGGACGTACGATGAGCAGTTCTTC
.	TRBV30	TRBJ2-5	.	CALDSGGAETQYF	TGTGCCTTAGACAGTGGGGGGGCAGAGACCCAGTACTTC
medium-sized	TRBV12-3/TRBV12-4	TRBJ2-7	.	CASSLVAGLGLYEQYF	TGTGCCAGCAGTTTAGTCGCGGGTCTCGGTCTCTACGAGCAGTACTTC
.	TRBV11-1	TRBJ1-6	.	CASSRTLVPSIHF	TGTGCCAGCAGCCGGACACTGGTTCCATCCATCCATTTT
.	TRBV29-1	TRBJ2-6	TRBD2	CSVGGTSGSLSGPIVLTF	TGCAGCGTTGGAGGGACTAGCGGGAGCCTCTCTGGGCCCATCGTCCTGACTTTC
.	TRBV6-1	TRBJ2-7	.	CACSVRLGTEGYEQYF	TGTGCCTGCAGTGTAAGGTTGGGGACGGAGGGGTACGAGCAGTACTTC
.	TRBV12-3/TRBV12-4	TRBJ2-3	TRBD2	CPSSPGTRPDTQYF	TGTCCCAGCAGTCCGGGGACTAGACCAGATACGCAGTATTTT
.	TRBV6-6	TRBJ2-2	.	CASIGGPKTGDLFF	TGTGCCAGCATTGGGGGGCCGAAGACCGGGGATCTGTTTTTT
.	TRBV4-2	TRBJ2-5	.	CASSQDMTRGQETQYF	TGTGCCAGCAGCCAAGACATGACAAGGGGTCAAGAGACCCAGTACTTC
few	TRBV6-6	TRBJ1-1	.	CASTLQGPNTETFF	TGTGCTAGCACTCTACAGGGCCCTAACACTGAAACTTTCTTT
.	TRBV6-2/TRBV6-3	TRBJ2-2	.	CVSRDIGIQLANTGELFF	TGTGTCAGCAGGGACATAGGGATTCAACTAGCCAACACCGGGGAGCTGTTTTTT
.	TRBV11-1	TRBJ2-3	.	CASLPRESTDTQYF	TGTGCCAGTTTGCCGAGGGAGAGCACAGATACGCAGTATTTT
.	TRBV29-1	TRBJ2-4	.	CTVEDLKNIQYF	TGCACAGTTGAGGACCTGAAAAACATTCAGTACTTC
.	TRBV29-1	TRBJ2-2	TRBD2	CNVGTSAANTVEQFF	TGCAACGTTGGGACTAGCGCGGCGAACACCGTGGAGCAGTTTTTT
.	TRBV29-1	TRBJ2-3	TRBD1	CSALQGATDTWYF	TGCAGCGCACTACAGGGGGCAACAGATACGTGGTATTTT
.	TRBV29-1	TRBJ1-1	.	CSASPGWAMNTEVFF	TGCAGTGCTTCCCCGGGTTGGGCTATGAACACTGAAGTTTTCTTT
.	TRBV11-2	TRBJ2-5	.	CASSHWTGPAEAQYF	TGTGCCAGCAGTCATTGGACTGGTCCCGCCGAGGCCCAGTACTTC
.	TRBV5-1	TRBJ2-3	TRBD1	CASRHSGGGPALPSTDTQCF	TGCGCCAGCAGACATTCAGGGGGCGGCCCTGCGCTGCCTAGCACAGATACGCAGTGTTTT
once	TRBV6-1	TRBJ2-1	TRBD2	CANRDRLAGANEQIF	TGTGCCAACAGAGACAGACTAGCGGGAGCCAATGAGCAGATCTTC
few	TRBV5-1	TRBJ2-3	.	CASSMDAARGTDTQYF	TGCGCCAGCAGCATGGACGCAGCTCGGGGTACAGATACGCAGTATTTT